This TCR beta chain emerged from a study of blood T cell repertoires in COVID-19. CDR1 SGHTA and CDR2 FQGTGA come from the germline V gene. CDR3 size: 13 residues. Trimming pared 5 bases from V and 0 bases from J, leaving 7 bases between. The protocol was immunoSEQ multiplex PCR, while the TCRdb copy is restricted to in-frame clones and leaves out a portion. The sample includes roughly 68,000 clones, 91% seen only once; the top ten take approximately 7%. Sequenced material: peripheral blood. The chain uses TRBV7-3 and TRBJ1-1; TRBD1 is a possible D gene (5 bases). The TCR sequence derives from a man between 40 and 49 years old with COVID-19, enrolled during active disease. Here the CDR3 reads CASSQTVNTEAFF. The CDR3, as DNA: TGTGCCAGCAGCCAGACAGTGAACACTGAAGCTTTCTTT. The whole variable domain, remainder taken from reference TRBV7-3 and TRBJ1-1, is GAGVSQTPSNKVTEKGKYVELRCDPISGHTALYWYRQSLGQGPEFLIYFQGTGAADDSGLPNDRFFAVRPEGSVSTLKIQRTERGDSAVYLCASSQTVNTEAFFGQGTRLTVV.